One sample yielded the 19 T cell receptor beta chains listed below, sequenced in a study. MiXCR, run by TCRdb on the RT-PCR reads, gives a single entry per CDR3 protein. This table has approximately 720,000 distinct CDR3 sequences, 14% appearing once. Sequencing input: memory CD4+ T cells from blood. These receptors were taken from a female donor in good health, serving as a healthy control.

This clonotype was observed a few times. The rearrangement uses TRBV7-2 and TRBJ2-3; 8 bases agree with TRBD2. CDR1 is SGHTA, CDR2 FQGNSA, per germline. V was pared by 5 bases and J by 3 bases, with 10 bases of the junction left unmatched. The CDR3 extends over 16 amino acids. CDR3 amino acids: CASSLGRTSPTDTQYF. CDR3 DNA: TGTGCCAGCAGCCTGGGCCGGACTAGCCCGACAGATACGCAGTATTTT.

This clonotype has more than one count but fewer than ten. This sequence joins TRBV4-1 and TRBJ2-6; unclear D gene. The V and J ends lost 2 bases and 0 bases respectively, with 20 bases between them. The CDR3 has 20 amino acids. Germline-derived CDR1 and CDR2 are MGHRA and YSYEKL. CDR3 in amino acids: CASSQLFAGFSSSGANVLTF. The CDR3 nucleotides are TGCGCCAGCAGCCAACTATTCGCCGGTTTCTCTTCCTCTGGGGCCAACGTCCTGACTTTC.

There are a few counts of this clonotype. This rearrangement joins TRBV2 to TRBJ2-3; 10 bases are shared with TRBD1. The germline CDR1 and CDR2 sequences are SNHLY and FYNNEI. This CDR3 has 14 residues. Trimming removed 5 bases from V and 5 bases from J; junction bases left unmatched: 4. As DNA, the CDR3 is TGTGCCAGCAGTCAGGACAGGGGGGAAGATACGCAGTATTTT. It encodes CASSQDRGEDTQYF.

This clonotype has more than one count but fewer than ten. This chain links TRBV7-2 with TRBJ2-1; unclear D gene. The CDR3 sequence is 14 residues long. The germline gives CDR1 SGHTA, CDR2 FQGNSA. Trimming shortened V by 7 bases and J by 2 bases, and 12 bases separated the two germline ends. CDR3 bases: TGTGCCAGCACCTCATACGTTGCCTACAATGAGCAGTTCTTC. As protein: CASTSYVAYNEQFF.

Ten or more counts support this clonotype. The rearrangement links TRBV20-1 to TRBJ1-5; 8 nucleotides agree with TRBD1. Germline V gene data show CDR1 as DFQATT and CDR2 as SNEGSKA (reference sequence). CDR3 length equals 16 residues. The V segment lost 6 bases and the J segment 0 bases; nucleotides outside the gene matches: 10. Here the CDR3 DNA reads TGCAGTGCCGGAACCACAGGGGGTTATAGCAATCAGCCCCAGCATTTT. It codes for CSAGTTGGYSNQPQHF.

This clonotype was picked up a small number of times. This rearrangement joins TRBV5-1 to TRBJ2-1; the match to TRBD2 covers 12 bases. Germline lookup yields CDR1 SGHRS and CDR2 YFSETQ. With V trimmed by 1 base and J by 8 bases, 4 bases remained unmatched. The CDR3 spans 15 residues. CDR3 amino acids: CASSLTLAGGDEQFF. CDR3 DNA: TGCGCCAGCAGCTTGACCCTAGCGGGAGGGGATGAGCAGTTCTTC.

This clonotype was picked up many times. A read error may account for a junction end that differs from germline. V gene TRBV12-3 or TRBV12-4 combines with J gene TRBJ2-7; 10 bases are shared with TRBD1. This CDR3 comprises 12 residues. The CDR3 DNA is TGTGCCAGCAGTTGGTCGGGGACAGGGGCCGACTTC. As protein: CASSWSGTGADF.

Note on this clonotype: This may be a read error: a much more frequent sequence differs by one nucleotide. The J gene is TRBJ1-5, the V gene TRBV6-5; D gene unclear. This CDR3 has 15 residues. Germline-derived CDR1 and CDR2 are MNHEY and SVGAGI. Trimming shortened V by 0 bases and J by 6 bases, and 12 bases separated the two germline ends. CDR3 sequence reads: CASSYSDGRSQPQHF. The CDR3 nucleotides are TGTGCCAGCAGTTACTCGGACGGAAGATCTCAGCCCCAGCATTTT.

This clonotype was recorded many times. This chain uses TRBV4-1 with TRBJ1-5, with D unclear. There are 15 residues in the CDR3. The V gene lost 2 bases and the J gene lost 5 bases, with 13 bases spanning the gap. From germline, CDR1 is MGHRA and CDR2 YSYEKL. The CDR3 DNA is TGCGCCAGCAGCCAAAGACTTTCGTCGGATCAGCCCCAGCATTTT. Protein: CASSQRLSSDQPQHF.

This clonotype was picked up many times. The CDR3 DNA follows: TGCAGTGCTAGAGCTATAGCGGGGGCCTACAATGAGCAGTTCTTC. It encodes CSARAIAGAYNEQFF. V usage is TRBV20-1 and J usage is TRBJ2-1; 9 nucleotides agree with TRBD2. The ends lost 1 base at V and 2 bases at J; junction bases unmatched: 3. The length of the CDR3 is 15 residues. CDR1 DFQATT and CDR2 SNEGSKA come from the germline V gene (reference sequence).

This clonotype was observed a few times. The chain links TRBV20-1 to TRBJ1-6; TRBD1 agrees at 7 bases. V lost 3 bases and J lost 7; bases outside the gene matches: 6. The germline gives CDR1 DFQATT, CDR2 SNEGSKA (reference sequence). The CDR3 is 14 amino acids. The CDR3 loop is CSASHPGQNSPLHF. The CDR3 DNA sequence: TGCAGTGCTAGCCATCCGGGACAGAATTCACCCCTCCACTTT.

The V call is TRBV6-6, the J call TRBJ1-4, with D tentatively TRBD1 (6 bases). CDR1 is MNHNY, CDR2 SVGAGI, per germline (reference sequence). The CDR3 loop spans 14 amino acids. V shed 7 bases and J shed 3 bases, with 12 bases lying between them. The CDR3 is CASTIAGANEKLFF. CDR3 DNA: TGTGCCAGCACTATAGCAGGGGCTAATGAAAAACTGTTTTTT.

There are a few counts of this clonotype. The chain is built from TRBV5-1 and TRBJ2-1; D is uncertain. The CDR3 loop spans 16 amino acids. V lost 4 bases and J 5 bases, leaving 19 bases between the germline ends. The germline CDR1 and CDR2 sequences are SGHRS and YFSETQ. The CDR3: CASSLHGLQANNEQFF. CDR3 in DNA: TGCGCCAGCAGCCTGCACGGTCTGCAGGCCAACAATGAGCAGTTCTTC.

This clonotype was seen at least ten times. This chain links TRBV24-1 with TRBJ2-2, with D perhaps matching TRBD1 or TRBD2 (5 bases each). V lost 4 bases and J lost 5, with 13 bases in between. The CDR3 extends over 15 amino acids. Germline V lookup: CDR1 KGHDR, CDR2 SFDVKD. The CDR3 nucleotides are TGTGCCACCAGTGAATTGGGCAGGGAGACCGGGGAGCTGTTTTTT. This encodes CATSELGRETGELFF.

This clonotype was counted many times. CDR3 region: CASSYNDQPQHF. The CDR3 nucleotides read TGTGCCAGCAGTTACAATGATCAGCCCCAGCATTTT. This rearrangement joins TRBV6-6 to TRBJ1-5; D gene uncertain. This CDR3 has 12 amino acids. Per germline, CDR1 MNHNY and CDR2 SVGAGI (reference sequence). The germline V and J ends were trimmed by 2 bases and 5 bases, with 4 bases remaining between them.

In its sample, this clonotype was seen a few times. This rearrangement joins TRBV6-6 to TRBJ2-5; TRBD2 agrees at 8 bases. This CDR3 contains 14 residues. The germline gives CDR1 MNHNY, CDR2 SVGAGI (reference sequence). V gave up 3 bases and J gave up 5 bases; unmatched junction bases: 5. The CDR3 DNA sequence: TGTGCCAGCAGTTATACAGCGGGAGTGGAGACCCAGTACTTC. It encodes CASSYTAGVETQYF.

This clonotype occurred many times. This chain links TRBV20-1 with TRBJ2-1; tentatively, D is TRBD1 (6 bases). The CDR3 sequence is 14 residues long. Deletions cut 0 bases from V and 7 bases from J, with 13 bases between. The germline gives CDR1 DFQATT, CDR2 SNEGSKA (reference sequence). The CDR3 protein is CSARDRQGRNEQFF. The CDR3 DNA reads TGCAGTGCTAGAGATCGCCAGGGGAGAAATGAGCAGTTCTTC.

This chain joins TRBV20-1 and TRBJ1-2; D is unresolved. Germline V gene data show CDR1 as DFQATT and CDR2 as SNEGSKA (reference sequence). V was clipped by 1 base and J by 3 bases, with 3 bases between them. The CDR3 extends over 11 amino acids. CDR3 sequence (DNA): TGCAGTGCTAGAGTGGACTATGGCTACACCTTC. Protein: CSARVDYGYTF.

V gene TRBV5-1 combines with J gene TRBJ2-2; TRBD1 matches 12 bases. Germline V lookup: CDR1 SGHRS, CDR2 YFSETQ. This CDR3 spans 15 amino acids. V dropped 3 bases and J dropped 7; count of bases not matched to a gene: 4. The CDR3 sequence is CASSSGQGAFGELFF. The CDR3 region has the DNA TGCGCCAGCAGCTCGGGACAGGGGGCCTTCGGGGAGCTGTTTTTT. The whole variable domain, filled in from reference TRBV5-1 and TRBJ2-2, reads KAGVTQTPRYLIKTRGQQVTLSCSPISGHRSVSWYQQTPGQGLQFLFEYFSETQRNKGNFPGRFSGRQFSNSRSEMNVSTLELGDSALYLCASSSGQGAFGELFFGEGSRLTVL.